Listed here are 23 T cell receptor beta chains from one sample, sequenced in a study of CXCR3-negative and CXCR3-positive naive CD8 T cells. The study's findings and limits: Naive CXCR3-positive cells had TRB CDR3s more hydrophobic than those of CXCR3-negative naive cells.

For these TCRs, the target antigens are not known. UMI-labeled 5' RACE TRB cDNA libraries were prepared from the cells. After re-calling the 5' RACE reads, TCRdb lists one entry per CDR3 protein, DNA absent. Its listing shows approximately 120,000 distinct CDR3 sequences. The sequenced sample was naive CXCR3+ CD8+ T cells from blood. Subset indicated: CD45RO-CCR7+CD27+CD95- naive CD8+ T cells expressing CXCR3 (TNR3+). These receptors all stem from a human donor in good health. Some clones in this sample may be carry-over from other donors' samples.

V gene TRBV4-1 combines with J gene TRBJ2-5; TCRdb outputs TRBD2, but without DNA this stays unchecked. The germline V gene has CDR1 MGHRA and CDR2 YSYEKL. CDR3 length: 15 amino acids. CDR3 protein: CASSQPAGLTETQYF.

The V gene is TRBV4-1, the J gene TRBJ2-7. The CDR3 has 14 amino acids. Germline V gene lookup returns CDR1 MGHRA and CDR2 YSYEKL. The CDR3 reads CASSQEVIYYEQYF.

This chain connects TRBV28 to TRBJ2-7; the D call from TCRdb, TRBD1, cannot be confirmed without DNA. CDR1 and CDR2 from the germline V gene are MDHEN and SYDVKM. The CDR3 spans 14 residues. The CDR3 reads CASSLGTFGAEQYF.

The chain joins TRBV28 to TRBJ2-4; there is no DNA to check the TCRdb D call of TRBD1. This CDR3 contains 13 residues. CDR1 is MDHEN and CDR2 is SYDVKM in the germline V gene. The CDR3 is CASSDRGGNIQYF.

This chain connects TRBV5-6 to TRBJ2-7; TCRdb indicates TRBD2, and absent DNA this call remains unverified. The CDR3 is made up of 14 amino acids. Germline assignment: CDR1 SGHDT and CDR2 YYEEEE. CDR3 protein: CASSLGGSVYEQYF.

The chain recombines TRBV9 with TRBJ2-7; no DNA is available, so the TRBD1 call from TCRdb remains unchecked. CDR3 length equals 15 residues. The V gene's germline CDR1 is SGDLS and CDR2 YYNGEE. Here the CDR3 reads CASSGRDRGPYEQYF.

The V and J genes are TRBV4-1 and TRBJ1-5; TCRdb calls TRBD1, which cannot be checked without DNA. Germline lookup yields CDR1 MGHRA and CDR2 YSYEKL. CDR3 length: 16 residues. The chain's CDR3 is CASSQGGGGSNQPQHF.

This chain joins TRBV4-1 and TRBJ2-7; checking the TCRdb D call of TRBD1 is not possible without DNA. The CDR3 is 15 residues long. Germline loops: CDR1 MGHRA, CDR2 YSYEKL. The CDR3 is CASSHPGTGAYEQYF.

This chain links TRBV3-1 with TRBJ1-1; lacking DNA, the TRBD1 call made by TCRdb goes unchecked. CDR1 and CDR2 (germline): LGHDT, YNNKEL (reference sequence). The CDR3 spans 17 residues. CDR3: CASSQDKGVRENTEAFF.

The CDR3 sequence: CASSLASTSLQETQYF. The chain recombines TRBV7-9 with TRBJ2-5; TCRdb lists TRBD2, though no DNA is available to test this call. There are 16 residues in the CDR3. Germline values: CDR1 SEHNR, CDR2 FQNEAQ (reference sequence).

The chain employs TRBV6-2 or TRBV6-3 and TRBJ2-7; TCRdb gives TRBD1 as the D gene, but with no DNA this cannot be confirmed. The CDR3 has 21 amino acids. Germline CDR1 MNHEY, CDR2 SVGEGT. CDR3 in amino acids: CASSPRRGTGPGETWLGEQYF.

V gene TRBV24-1 combines with J gene TRBJ2-1. The CDR3 is 14 residues long. CDR1 is KGHDR and CDR2 is SFDVKD in the germline V gene. CDR3 sequence: CATSDVISYNEQFF.

V is TRBV19 and J is TRBJ2-3. This CDR3 is 12 amino acids long. Per the germline V gene, CDR1 is LNHDA and CDR2 is SQIVND (reference sequence). This chain's CDR3 is CASSIGTDTQYF.

The chain links TRBV5-4 to TRBJ2-1; the TRBD2 assignment by TCRdb is unverifiable without DNA. Germline-derived CDR1 and CDR2 are SGHNT and YYREEE (reference sequence). The CDR3 loop spans 16 amino acids. CDR3 region: CASSFSGLAYHYEQFF.

The rearrangement uses TRBV29-1 and TRBJ2-7; TCRdb proposes TRBD2, but this gene call is untestable without DNA. Germline loops: CDR1 SQVTM, CDR2 ANQGSEA. The CDR3 extends over 14 amino acids. CDR3: CSVAGTSAFYEQYF.

This sequence joins TRBV4-1 and TRBJ1-6. CDR3 size: 15 residues. CDR1 is MGHRA, CDR2 YSYEKL, per germline. CDR3 sequence reads: CASSQASSYNSPLHF.

This chain uses TRBV5-5 with TRBJ2-7; the D call from TCRdb, TRBD1, cannot be confirmed without DNA. This CDR3 contains 15 residues. Germline V gene lookup returns CDR1 SGHKS and CDR2 YYEKEE (reference sequence). CDR3 protein: CASSPGTSAAYEQYF.

This rearrangement joins TRBV2 to TRBJ1-2; TCRdb's D call of TRBD1 is untestable without DNA. Germline V gene sequence: CDR1 SNHLY, CDR2 FYNNEI. This CDR3 has 11 amino acids. The CDR3 loop is CASSGGVGYTF.

The chain carries TRBV5-1 and TRBJ2-1; with no DNA, the TCRdb D assignment of TRBD1 cannot be verified. Germline V CDR1 and CDR2: SGHRS, YFSETQ. CDR3 length equals 13 residues. The CDR3 loop reads CASSAGQGGEQFF.

The chain links TRBV13 to TRBJ1-1; the TRBD1 assignment by TCRdb is unverifiable without DNA. The CDR3 contains 15 residues. Germline assignment: CDR1 PRHDT and CDR2 FYEKMQ (reference sequence). The CDR3 sequence is CASSTGQGMNTEAFF.

V gene TRBV29-1 combines with J gene TRBJ2-7; lacking DNA, the TRBD1 call made by TCRdb goes unchecked. The CDR3 loop spans 15 amino acids. CDR1 and CDR2 (germline): SQVTM, ANQGSEA. This CDR3 reads CSVEVAGEPSYEQYF.

V gene TRBV28 combines with J gene TRBJ2-7; TCRdb outputs TRBD1, but without DNA this stays unchecked. This CDR3 is 15 amino acids long. CDR1 MDHEN and CDR2 SYDVKM come from the germline V gene. CDR3 sequence reads: CASGPSGALGYEQYF.

The CDR3 reads CATSLGQGPYEQYF. The rearrangement links TRBV15 to TRBJ2-7; with no DNA, the TCRdb D assignment of TRBD1 cannot be verified. The CDR3 consists of 14 residues. Germline V gives CDR1 LNHNV, CDR2 YYDKDF (reference sequence). The complete variable domain, with remaining parts taken from reference TRBV15 and TRBJ2-7, reads DAMVIQNPRYQVTQFGKPVTLSCSQTLNHNVMYWYQQKSSQAPKLLFHYYDKDFNNEADTPDNFQSRRPNTSFCFLDIRSPGLGDTAMYLCATSLGQGPYEQYFGPGTRLTVT.